Listed below are T cell receptor beta chains from one sample, sequenced in a study of CD8 T cells in Susac syndrome. One entry per CDR3 protein, called by TCRdb with MiXCR from the immunoSEQ multiplex PCR reads. The sample includes 90,000 to 150,000 distinct CDR3 sequences, 93% seen only once; the top ten take roughly 0.094%. The sample taken for sequencing was CD4+ T cells from PBMCs. All receptors come from a human donor with multiple sclerosis. CDR3s include the opening cysteine and the closing phenylalanine or tryptophan. The D gene is left open where the match is weak. Size is stated for part of the rows, as once, few or many counts, or as a class when the clone is expanded.

D	V	size	J	DNA	CDR3
.	TRBV12-3/TRBV12-4	.	TRBJ2-3	TGTGCCAGCAGTTTAGCTGGGAGATACGCGCAGTATTTT	CASSLAGRYAQYF
TRBD1	TRBV29-1	.	TRBJ2-7	TGCAGCGTAGTGGGACAGGGGAAGGGCGAGCAGTACTTC	CSVVGQGKGEQYF
.	TRBV3-1	.	TRBJ2-7	TGTGCCAGCAGCCTTCACCCAACAGGGTACGAGCAGTACTTC	CASSLHPTGYEQYF
TRBD1	TRBV20-1	once	TRBJ2-1	TGCAGTGCTGCCTCAGGGACAGACAGTGTCGGGCAGTTCTTC	CSAASGTDSVGQFF
.	TRBV29-1	.	TRBJ2-5	TGCAGCGTTGTTACAGCGAACGAGGAGACCCAGTACTTC	CSVVTANEETQYF
.	TRBV5-6	.	TRBJ2-1	TGTGCCAGCAGCTTCCTTATGGAGCAGTTCTTC	CASSFLMEQFF
.	TRBV20-1	.	TRBJ2-4	TGCAGTGCTATAGGCACTTCCAAAAACATTCAGTACTTC	CSAIGTSKNIQYF
TRBD1	TRBV29-1	.	TRBJ1-5	TGCAGCGTTGGGACAGGGCTGGATCAGCCCCAGCATTTT	CSVGTGLDQPQHF
.	TRBV7-2	.	TRBJ1-1	TGTGCCAGCAGCGCCTTTACATGGAACACTGAAGCTTTCTTT	CASSAFTWNTEAFF
.	TRBV12-3/TRBV12-4	.	TRBJ1-2	TGTGCCAGCAGTCTCCAGGCCGGCAGGGCTAACTATGGCTACACCTTC	CASSLQAGRANYGYTF